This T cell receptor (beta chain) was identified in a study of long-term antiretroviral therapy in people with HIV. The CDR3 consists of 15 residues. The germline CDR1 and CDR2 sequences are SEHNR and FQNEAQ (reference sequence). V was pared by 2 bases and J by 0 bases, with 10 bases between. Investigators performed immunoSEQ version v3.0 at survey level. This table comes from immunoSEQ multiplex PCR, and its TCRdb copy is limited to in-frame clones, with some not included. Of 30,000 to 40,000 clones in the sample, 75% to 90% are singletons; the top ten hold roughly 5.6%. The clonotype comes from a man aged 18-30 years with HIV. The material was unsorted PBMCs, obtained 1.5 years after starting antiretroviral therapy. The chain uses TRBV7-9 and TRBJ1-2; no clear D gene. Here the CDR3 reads CASSLSDLTNYGYTF. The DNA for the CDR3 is TGTGCCAGCAGCTTAAGCGATCTTACTAACTATGGCTACACCTTC.